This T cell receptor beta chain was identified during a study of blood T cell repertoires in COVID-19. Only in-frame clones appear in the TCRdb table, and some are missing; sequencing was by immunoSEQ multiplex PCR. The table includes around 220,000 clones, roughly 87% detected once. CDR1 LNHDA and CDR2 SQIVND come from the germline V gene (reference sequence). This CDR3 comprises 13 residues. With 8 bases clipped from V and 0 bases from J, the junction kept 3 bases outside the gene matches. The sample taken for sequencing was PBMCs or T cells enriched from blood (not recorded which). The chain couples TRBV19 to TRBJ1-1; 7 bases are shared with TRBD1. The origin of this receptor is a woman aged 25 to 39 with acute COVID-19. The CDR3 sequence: CASSQGLNTEAFF. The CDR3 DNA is TGTGCCAGTTCACAGGGGTTGAACACTGAAGCTTTCTTT.